This T cell receptor (beta chain) was recovered during a study of blood T cells in healthy people across ages. V was cut by 3 bases and J by 3 bases, with 9 bases left in between. Germline assignment: CDR1 SGHAT and CDR2 FQNNGV. This CDR3 is built from 13 residues. Using a J-beta primer mix together with a sample-barcoded 5' primer, a second PCR was run for roughly 6 to 11 cycles. TCRdb processed the 5' RACE reads anew with MiXCR; each CDR3 protein has one entry. The repertoire consists of some 1.5 million distinct CDR3 sequences, with about 28% occurring once and the leading ten covering approximately 7.7%. This clonotype was observed many times.

The chain couples TRBV11-2 to TRBJ2-7; D remains unclear. The receptor comes from a woman aged 25 to 39 in good health. Sequencing input: blood. The CDR3 reads CASSFHRIYEQYF. CDR3 nucleotide sequence: TGTGCCAGCAGCTTTCACAGAATCTACGAGCAGTACTTC.